This T cell receptor (beta chain) came from a study of T-cell memory formation after mild COVID-19. MiXCR was run by TCRdb on the 5' RACE reads, yielding one entry per CDR3 protein. The sample has hundreds of thousands of distinct CDR3 sequences, roughly 15% seen once. This clonotype came up a few times. Germline lookup yields CDR1 MNHEY and CDR2 SMNVEV (reference sequence). This CDR3 is built from 14 residues. Trimming left V 6 bases short and J 5 bases short, with 14 bases between. The rearrangement uses TRBV27 and TRBJ1-5, with D tentatively TRBD1 (6 bases). The receptor comes from a man aged 18 to 29 who had mild COVID-19 (a few samples of this study predate the infection). Cell type and time point are not known. The specimen sequenced was PBMCs or a T cell subset sorted from them (not recorded which). CDR3 protein: CASRPGVGDQPQHF. The CDR3 DNA is TGTGCCAGCAGGCCAGGGGTTGGCGATCAGCCCCAGCATTTT.